This is a list of T cell receptor beta chains from one sample in a study of blood T cell repertoires in COVID-19. Repertoires were generated with immunoSEQ multiplex PCR, while TCRdb's copy carries only in-frame clones and drops some. The data contain 200,000 or so clones, approximately 90% of them singletons. Sequences were obtained from peripheral blood. These receptors came from a man between 70 and 80 years old with active or convalescent COVID-19. The CDR3 runs from the conserved cysteine through the conserved F or W. Each record gives: V gene, J gene, D gene, clone size, CDR3 protein, CDR3 DNA. The D gene is left open where the match is weak. Size values are once, few and many counts, or a class for expanded clones, and some rows have none.

v_call: TRBV27
j_call: TRBJ2-7
d_call: NA
clone_size: once
cdr3_aa: CASSFGGQSKYEQYF
cdr3_nt: TGTGCCAGCAGTTTCGGGGGACAGTCGAAGTACGAGCAGTACTTC

v_call: TRBV27
j_call: TRBJ2-1
d_call: TRBD2
clone_size: NA
cdr3_aa: CASSSGLGGYNEQFF
cdr3_nt: TGTGCCAGCAGTTCAGGACTAGGCGGTTACAATGAGCAGTTCTTC

v_call: TRBV28
j_call: TRBJ2-1
d_call: NA
clone_size: NA
cdr3_aa: CASSATGVSNEQFF
cdr3_nt: TGTGCCAGCAGTGCTACGGGGGTTTCCAATGAGCAGTTCTTC

v_call: TRBV6-5
j_call: TRBJ2-1
d_call: TRBD1
clone_size: NA
cdr3_aa: CASSLTGTGPNEQFF
cdr3_nt: TGTGCCAGCAGCCTCACCGGGACAGGACCAAATGAGCAGTTCTTC

v_call: TRBV7-2
j_call: TRBJ1-5
d_call: NA
clone_size: NA
cdr3_aa: CASSSQGNGAQHF
cdr3_nt: TGTGCCAGCAGCTCCCAAGGGAACGGGGCCCAGCATTTT

v_call: TRBV18
j_call: TRBJ1-1
d_call: NA
clone_size: NA
cdr3_aa: CASSPPGGVGTEAFF
cdr3_nt: TGTGCCAGCTCACCACCTGGGGGCGTTGGCACTGAAGCTTTCTTT

v_call: TRBV2
j_call: TRBJ1-5
d_call: TRBD1
clone_size: NA
cdr3_aa: CASSLGQGRDQPQHF
cdr3_nt: TGTGCCAGCAGTTTAGGACAGGGGAGAGATCAGCCCCAGCATTTT

v_call: TRBV4-1
j_call: TRBJ2-5
d_call: NA
clone_size: NA
cdr3_aa: CASSHVLAARQETQYF
cdr3_nt: TGCGCCAGCAGCCACGTACTAGCAGCTCGCCAAGAGACCCAGTACTTC

v_call: TRBV7-2
j_call: TRBJ2-3
d_call: TRBD1
clone_size: NA
cdr3_aa: CASSGTGVVDTQYF
cdr3_nt: TGTGCCAGCAGTGGGACAGGGGTTGTAGATACGCAGTATTTT

v_call: TRBV19
j_call: TRBJ2-1
d_call: TRBD1
clone_size: NA
cdr3_aa: CASSKVPGQGYNEQFF
cdr3_nt: TGTGCCAGTAGTAAGGTCCCGGGACAGGGTTACAATGAGCAGTTCTTC

v_call: TRBV7-2
j_call: TRBJ2-3
d_call: NA
clone_size: NA
cdr3_aa: CASSLAGTSTDTQYF
cdr3_nt: TGTGCCAGCAGCTTAGCGGGCACGAGCACAGATACGCAGTATTTT

v_call: TRBV6-2/TRBV6-3
j_call: TRBJ2-1
d_call: TRBD2
clone_size: NA
cdr3_aa: CASSYNPSGGAYNEQFF
cdr3_nt: TGTGCCAGCAGTTACAACCCCAGCGGGGGGGCCTACAATGAGCAGTTCTTC

v_call: TRBV7-8
j_call: TRBJ1-6
d_call: NA
clone_size: few
cdr3_aa: CASSLDAWGLDNSPLHF
cdr3_nt: TGTGCCAGCAGCTTAGACGCCTGGGGGCTGGATAATTCACCCCTCCACTTT

v_call: TRBV5-6
j_call: TRBJ2-5
d_call: TRBD2
clone_size: NA
cdr3_aa: CASSPGLAGVETQYF
cdr3_nt: TGTGCCAGCAGCCCGGGACTAGCGGGAGTGGAGACCCAGTACTTC

v_call: TRBV7-2
j_call: TRBJ2-3
d_call: NA
clone_size: once
cdr3_aa: CASSLGVFAGRTDTQYF
cdr3_nt: TGTGCCAGCAGCTTAGGTGTGTTTGCGGGACGCACAGATACGCAGTATTTT

v_call: TRBV28
j_call: TRBJ2-7
d_call: NA
clone_size: NA
cdr3_aa: CASSLPGVLYEQYF
cdr3_nt: TGTGCCAGCAGTTTACCGGGAGTCCTGTACGAGCAGTACTTC

v_call: TRBV6-6
j_call: TRBJ1-6
d_call: TRBD1
clone_size: NA
cdr3_aa: CASSTAGTGGERIVHF
cdr3_nt: TGTGCCAGCAGTACCGCCGGGACAGGGGGCGAACGGATAGTCCACTTT

v_call: TRBV18
j_call: TRBJ1-3
d_call: NA
clone_size: once
cdr3_aa: CASSPSDNLSSGNTIYF
cdr3_nt: TGTGCCAGCTCACCATCGGACAACCTGAGCTCTGGAAACACCATATATTTT

v_call: TRBV5-4
j_call: TRBJ2-7
d_call: NA
clone_size: NA
cdr3_aa: CASSPWTAGKEQYF
cdr3_nt: TGTGCCAGCAGCCCATGGACGGCAGGGAAGGAGCAGTACTTC

v_call: TRBV19
j_call: TRBJ1-5
d_call: NA
clone_size: NA
cdr3_aa: CASSFSNQPQHF
cdr3_nt: TGTGCCAGTTCATTTAGCAATCAGCCCCAGCATTTT

v_call: TRBV21-1
j_call: TRBJ2-7
d_call: NA
clone_size: NA
cdr3_aa: CASSRGTMVPYEQYF
cdr3_nt: TGTGCCAGCAGCAGAGGGACAATGGTCCCCTACGAGCAGTACTTC

v_call: TRBV7-2
j_call: TRBJ2-3
d_call: TRBD2
clone_size: NA
cdr3_aa: CASSFLGLAGGRGDTQYF
cdr3_nt: TGTGCCAGCAGCTTCCTTGGGCTAGCGGGGGGGCGAGGAGATACGCAGTATTTT

v_call: TRBV28
j_call: TRBJ2-7
d_call: TRBD1
clone_size: NA
cdr3_aa: CASSLLAHRTGGVDEQYF
cdr3_nt: TGTGCCAGCAGTTTATTAGCGCATAGGACAGGGGGCGTGGACGAGCAGTACTTC

v_call: TRBV6-1
j_call: TRBJ1-2
d_call: NA
clone_size: NA
cdr3_aa: CASSEAGQGGYTF
cdr3_nt: TGTGCCAGCAGTGAAGCTGGGCAGGGTGGCTACACCTTC

v_call: TRBV6-2/TRBV6-3
j_call: TRBJ1-3
d_call: NA
clone_size: NA
cdr3_aa: CASSWSSGNTIYF
cdr3_nt: TGTGCCAGCAGTTGGAGCTCTGGAAACACCATATATTTT

v_call: TRBV2
j_call: TRBJ2-7
d_call: NA
clone_size: once
cdr3_aa: CASNQQDSYEQYF
cdr3_nt: TGTGCCAGCAACCAACAGGACTCCTACGAGCAGTACTTC